This is a list of T cell receptor beta chains from one sample in a study of blood T cell repertoires in COVID-19. Data came from immunoSEQ multiplex PCR; TCRdb stores just in-frame clones and leaves some out. The sample includes 100,000 or so clones, roughly nine tenths seen only once; the top ten take 17%. What was sequenced was peripheral blood. These receptors were obtained from a man in his forties or fifties with acute or convalescent COVID-19. Both conserved end residues are trimmed from each CDR3.

TRBV10-3	TRBJ2-3	AISAGTSGGDHTQY
TRBV10-3	TRBJ1-6	AISEPGHGHNSPLH
TRBV6-2/TRBV6-3	TRBJ2-5	ASSFAPQPQGTQY
TRBV28	TRBJ1-2	ASRTGGDYGYT
TRBV10-3	TRBJ1-1	AISESGQRNTEAF
TRBV2	TRBJ1-2	ASRAGQSRVDYGYT
TRBV7-8	TRBJ1-1	ASSLKTGGAEAF
TRBV5-4	TRBJ1-4	ASSRERDEKLF
TRBV7-8	TRBJ1-4	ASSLGGGTEKLF
TRBV28	TRBJ2-3	ASISKRDTQY
TRBV7-6	TRBJ1-2	ASSLKDSNYGYT
TRBV11-2	TRBJ2-2	ASSSFTGELF
TRBV6-5	TRBJ2-5	ASSYSDRNAETQY